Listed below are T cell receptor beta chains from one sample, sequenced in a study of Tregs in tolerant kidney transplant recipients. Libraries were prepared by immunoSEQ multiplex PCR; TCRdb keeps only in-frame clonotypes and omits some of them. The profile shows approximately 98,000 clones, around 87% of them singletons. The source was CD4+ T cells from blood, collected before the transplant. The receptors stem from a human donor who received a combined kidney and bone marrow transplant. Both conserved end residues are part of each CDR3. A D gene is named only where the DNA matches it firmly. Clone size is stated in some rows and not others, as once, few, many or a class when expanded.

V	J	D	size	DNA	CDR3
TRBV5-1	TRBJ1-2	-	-	TGCGCCAGCAGCTCAACCTCAGGGGACTATGGCTACACCTTC	CASSSTSGDYGYTF
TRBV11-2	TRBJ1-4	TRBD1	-	TGTGCCAGCAGCGCGGACAGGGGGCGAAATGAAAAACTGTTTTTT	CASSADRGRNEKLFF
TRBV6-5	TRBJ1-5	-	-	TGTGCCAGCAGTGAAGACTTGCCCCAGCATTTT	CASSEDLPQHF
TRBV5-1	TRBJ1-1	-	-	TGCGCCAGCAGCTTGACAGGGTCGAGCAACACTGAAGCTTTCTTT	CASSLTGSSNTEAFF
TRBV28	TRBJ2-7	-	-	TGTGCCAGCAGTTTTTGGGGCTCAAACTACGAGCAGTACTTC	CASSFWGSNYEQYF
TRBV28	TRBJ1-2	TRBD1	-	TGTGCCAGCAGTTACCCCCCTTGGGGACAGGGGCCTACTCTCTTC	CASSYPPWGQGPTLF
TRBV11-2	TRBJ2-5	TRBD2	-	TGTGCCAGCAGCCAGGGACTAGCGGGGGGGCAAGGAGAGACCCAGTACTTC	CASSQGLAGGQGETQYF
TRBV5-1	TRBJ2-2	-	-	TGCGCCAGCAGCTTGGGCTACCTGAACACCGGGGAGCTGTTTTTT	CASSLGYLNTGELFF
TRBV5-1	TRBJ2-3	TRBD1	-	TGCGCCAGCAGCTTCGAGACAGGGGCAGATACGCAGTATTTT	CASSFETGADTQYF
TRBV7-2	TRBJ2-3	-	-	TGTGCCAGCAGCTCCCACTCTAGCACAGATACGCAGTATTTT	CASSSHSSTDTQYF
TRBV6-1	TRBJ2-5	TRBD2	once	TGTGCCAGCCAAAGCGGGGGGGCCGGAGAGACCCAGTACTTC	CASQSGGAGETQYF
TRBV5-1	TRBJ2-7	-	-	TGCGCCAGCAGCCAGGACAGCTACGAGCAGTACTTC	CASSQDSYEQYF
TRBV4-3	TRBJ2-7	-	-	TGCGCCAGCAGCCAAGATCTAGCGCGATCCTACGAGCAGTACTTC	CASSQDLARSYEQYF
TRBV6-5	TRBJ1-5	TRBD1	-	TGTGCCAGCAGGGACAGGGCTAATCAGCCCCAGCATTTT	CASRDRANQPQHF
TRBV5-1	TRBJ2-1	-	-	TGCGCCAGCAGCGAGGCCCTCAGTGGTGGTGGTGAGCAGTTCTTC	CASSEALSGGGEQFF
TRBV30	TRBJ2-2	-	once	TGTGCCTGGAGCATTGCGAACACCGGGGAGCTGTTTTTT	CAWSIANTGELFF
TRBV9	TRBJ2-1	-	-	TGTGCCAGCAGCGTAGAACTTCTCGCTGACTCCTACAATGAGCAGTTCTTC	CASSVELLADSYNEQFF
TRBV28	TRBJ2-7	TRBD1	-	TGTGCCAGCAGCTGGACAGGGGGGTACGAGCAGTACTTC	CASSWTGGYEQYF
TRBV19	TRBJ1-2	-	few	TGTGCCAGTAGTATCGGCAGGAGAGGGTTTGGCTACACCTTC	CASSIGRRGFGYTF
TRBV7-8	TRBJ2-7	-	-	TGTGCCAGCAGCTTAGTCTTTAGGGGAGGGCAGTACTTC	CASSLVFRGGQYF
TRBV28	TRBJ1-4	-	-	TGTGCCAGCAGTCCCCGCTACTACAGGGACGAGTTAGAAAAACTGTTTTTT	CASSPRYYRDELEKLFF
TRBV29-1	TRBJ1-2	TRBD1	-	TGCAGCGCCGCGACAGGGGCGGGCTATGGCTACACCTTC	CSAATGAGYGYTF
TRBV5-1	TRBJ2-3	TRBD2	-	TGCGCCAGCAGCCTTCGACTAGCGGGACGCACAGATACGCAGTATTTT	CASSLRLAGRTDTQYF
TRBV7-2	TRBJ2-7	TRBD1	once	TGTGCCAGCAGCTTCCTCCCGGGACAGAGCTACGAGCAGTACTTC	CASSFLPGQSYEQYF
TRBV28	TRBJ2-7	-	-	TGTGCCAGCAGTTTAACCTTGGGGAGAGAGCAGTACTTC	CASSLTLGREQYF
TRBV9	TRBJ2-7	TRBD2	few	TGTGCCAGCAGCCCGAACCCGGGAGGGGGGGGGTCCTACGAGCAGTACTTC	CASSPNPGGGGSYEQYF
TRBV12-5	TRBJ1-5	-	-	TGTGCTAGTGGCCCGAGAGGTACCACAAATCAGCCCCAGCATTTT	CASGPRGTTNQPQHF
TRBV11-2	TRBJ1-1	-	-	TGTGCCAGCAGCCCCGAGAGGTTGAACACTGAAGCTTTCTTT	CASSPERLNTEAFF
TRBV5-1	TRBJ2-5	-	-	TGCGCCAGCAGCTTGGTTAGCCGAGAGACCCAGTACTTC	CASSLVSRETQYF
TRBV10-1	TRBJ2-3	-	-	TGCGCCAGCAACGACGGCTCACTCGGGGATACGCAGTATTTT	CASNDGSLGDTQYF
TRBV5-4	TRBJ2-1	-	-	TGTGCCAGCAGCTTGGATGGTAGTCCCTACAATGAGCAGTTCTTC	CASSLDGSPYNEQFF
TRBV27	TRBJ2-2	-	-	TGTGCCAGCAGTTCCGCCCGACTGGCGAACACCGGGGAGCTGTTTTTT	CASSSARLANTGELFF
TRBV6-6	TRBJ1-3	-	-	TGTGCCAGCAGTTACTCCCAGGGGCGCTCTGGAAACACCATATATTTT	CASSYSQGRSGNTIYF
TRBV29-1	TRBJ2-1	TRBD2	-	TGCAGCGTTGAATTAGCGGGGGGACAATACAATGAGCAGTTCTTC	CSVELAGGQYNEQFF
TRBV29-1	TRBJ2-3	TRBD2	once	TGCAGCCTAACTAGCGGGAGAGGAGCAGATACGCAGTATTTT	CSLTSGRGADTQYF
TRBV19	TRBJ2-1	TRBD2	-	TGTGCCAGTACCCCCACGCCGCGGGCTAGCGGGAAGAATGAGCAGTTCTTC	CASTPTPRASGKNEQFF
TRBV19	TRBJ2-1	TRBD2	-	TGTGCCAGTAGTATAGCCCGGACTAGCGGGTACAATGAGCAGTTCTTC	CASSIARTSGYNEQFF
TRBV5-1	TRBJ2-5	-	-	TGCGCCAGCAGCTTTTCTAGCCGAGAGACCCAGTACTTC	CASSFSSRETQYF
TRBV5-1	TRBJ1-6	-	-	TGCGCCAGCAGCTTTCAGGGATCAGAATCACCCCTCCACTTT	CASSFQGSESPLHF
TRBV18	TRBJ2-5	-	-	TGTGCCAGCTCACCACTCGGGAACCAAGAGACCCAGTACTTC	CASSPLGNQETQYF
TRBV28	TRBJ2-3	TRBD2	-	TGTGCCAGCAGGGAAGCGGGAGCTAGCACAGATACGCAGTATTTT	CASREAGASTDTQYF
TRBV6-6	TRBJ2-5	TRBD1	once	TGTGCCAGCAGAGCAGGGGGCTTCCAAGAGACCCAGTACTTC	CASRAGGFQETQYF
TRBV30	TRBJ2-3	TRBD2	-	TGTGCCTGTTCTAGCGGGAGCCCCCTGGAAGATACGCAGTATTTT	CACSSGSPLEDTQYF
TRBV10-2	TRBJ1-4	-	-	TGCGCCTCCCTCCCGGGCAACCGGGGGGAAAAACTGTTTTTT	CASLPGNRGEKLFF
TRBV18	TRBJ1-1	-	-	TGTGCCAGCTCACCACGACAGGAGAAGGACACTGAAGCTTTCTTT	CASSPRQEKDTEAFF
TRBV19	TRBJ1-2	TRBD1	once	TGTGCCAGTAGTAGACAGGGGGTTTATTCAAGCGATGGCTACACCTTC	CASSRQGVYSSDGYTF
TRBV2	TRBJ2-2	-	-	TGTGCCAGCAGTCCCGACTTAAACACCGGGGAGCTGTTTTTT	CASSPDLNTGELFF
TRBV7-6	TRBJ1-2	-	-	TGTGCCAGCAGCTTAGGAGGGGGGAGGGATGGCTACACCTTC	CASSLGGGRDGYTF
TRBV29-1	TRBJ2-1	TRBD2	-	TGCAGCGCCACAAGCGGGCTAGCGGGTACCTCGTGGGATGAGCAGTTCTTC	CSATSGLAGTSWDEQFF
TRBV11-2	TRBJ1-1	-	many	TGTGCCAGCAGCCCGGACATCGACACTGAAGCTTTCTTT	CASSPDIDTEAFF
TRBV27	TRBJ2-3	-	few	TGTGCCAGCAGTTTAGAGAATCGGAACAGATATTCCACAGATACGCAGTATTTT	CASSLENRNRYSTDTQYF
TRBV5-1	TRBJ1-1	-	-	TGCGCCAGCAGTCTCGGACCGGGAACCACTGAAGCTTTCTTT	CASSLGPGTTEAFF
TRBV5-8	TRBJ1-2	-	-	TGTGCCAGCAGCCTCTCGGGAGGCTACACCTTC	CASSLSGGYTF
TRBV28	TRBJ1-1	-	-	TGTGCCAGCAGTTCCACTCGTCCGGCGGAGAACACTGAAGCTTTCTTT	CASSSTRPAENTEAFF
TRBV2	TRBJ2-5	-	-	TGTGCCAGCAGTGGGCCGCCAGGGGGGGAGACCCAGTACTTC	CASSGPPGGETQYF
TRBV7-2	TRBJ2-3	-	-	TGTGCCAGCAGCCCTCAGGGAGATACGCAGTATTTT	CASSPQGDTQYF
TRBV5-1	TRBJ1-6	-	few	TGCGCCAGCAGCTTGTTGGCGGGTCGCGAATCACCCCTCCACTTT	CASSLLAGRESPLHF
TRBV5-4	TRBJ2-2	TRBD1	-	TGTGCCAGCAGCCGGGACAGCGCGAACACCGGGGAGCTGTTTTTT	CASSRDSANTGELFF
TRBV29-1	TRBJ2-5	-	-	TGCAGCGTTGTCCCCCGAATATTTACAGCCGGAGAGACCCAGTACTTC	CSVVPRIFTAGETQYF